Below, 11 T cell receptor beta chains from the same sample are listed, as sequenced in a study of cytomegalovirus exposure and HLA in healthy donors. PCR primers comprised 60 Vbeta and 13 Jbeta primers. Generated by immunoSEQ multiplex PCR, the TCRdb table keeps only in-frame clones and is missing some. In the table there are about 160,000 clones, over 60% of which are singletons. Sequencing used PBMCs. These TCRs come from a woman in her 30s in good health and CMV-seronegative.

The chain has TRBV28 and TRBJ2-7, with TRBD1 identical over 7 bases. Trimming took 5 bases from V and 5 from J; bases not matched to a gene: 12. Germline assignment: CDR1 MDHEN and CDR2 SYDVKM. The CDR3 is 15 amino acids. CDR3: CASSPWADRVHEQYF. CDR3 coding DNA: TGTGCCAGCAGTCCCTGGGCCGACAGGGTCCACGAGCAGTACTTC.

This clone was seen a few times. The genes are TRBV5-4 and TRBJ2-7, with 8 bases aligning to TRBD1. Germline loops: CDR1 SGHNT, CDR2 YYREEE (reference sequence). The CDR3 contains 13 residues. Trimming took 4 bases from V and 3 from J; bases not matched to a gene: 3. Here the CDR3 reads CASSHGQGYEQYF. DNA of the CDR3: TGTGCCAGCAGCCATGGACAGGGCTACGAGCAGTACTTC. Looking up the rest from reference TRBV5-4 and TRBJ2-7 gives the full variable domain: ETGVTQSPTHLIKTRGQQVTLRCSSQSGHNTVSWYQQALGQGPQFIFQYYREEENGRGNFPPRFSGLQFPNYSSELNVNALELDDSALYLCASSHGQGYEQYFGPGTRLTVT.

The rearrangement links TRBV7-2 to TRBJ2-2, with D maybe TRBD2 (5 bases). Looked up from germline, CDR1 is SGHTA and CDR2 is FQGNSA. The CDR3 is 15 amino acids. V shed 1 base and J shed 5 bases, with 11 bases lying between them. This CDR3 reads CASSLGRWTTGELFF. CDR3 DNA sequence: TGTGCCAGCAGCTTAGGTCGGTGGACTACCGGGGAGCTGTTTTTT.

There are a few counts of this clone. CDR3 sequence reads: CASTPQGYSNQPQHF. In nucleotides, the CDR3 is TGTGCCAGTACTCCTCAGGGATATAGCAATCAGCCCCAGCATTTT. The chain is built from TRBV6-1 and TRBJ1-5, with TRBD1 as a possible D gene (5 bases). V lost 9 bases to trimming and J lost 0 bases, with 15 bases between them. Germline V lookup: CDR1 MNHNS, CDR2 SASEGT. The CDR3 is 15 amino acids.

The genes are TRBV29-1 and TRBJ2-1; TRBD1 matches 7 bases. J was trimmed by 4 bases and V by 8 bases; bases with no gene match: 11. Germline V gene sequence: CDR1 SQVTM, CDR2 ANQGSEA. This CDR3 has 14 amino acids. The CDR3 nucleotides are TGCAGCTTGATTCCCGGGACAGAGTACAATGAGCAGTTCTTC. Protein product: CSLIPGTEYNEQFF.

The chain carries TRBV9 and TRBJ2-1, with D possibly being TRBD1 (5 bases). There are 16 residues in the CDR3. Germline lookup yields CDR1 SGDLS and CDR2 YYNGEE. Between the trimmed V and J ends, which lost 0 bases and 2 bases, there was a span of 12 bases. The CDR3 nucleotides read TGTGCCAGCAGCGTAGTAGGACACAGTACCTACAATGAGCAGTTCTTC. Residues: CASSVVGHSTYNEQFF.

This clone was detected a few times. A junction boundary mismatches the germline segment, possibly from a read error. J is TRBJ2-5 and V is TRBV7-7; weak D call: TRBD1 (6 bases). CDR3 length: 15 residues. Germline V gene sequence: CDR1 SSHAT, CDR2 FNYEAQ (reference sequence). CDR3 sequence (DNA): TGTGCTAGCAGCTTAGGGGGTGGACTGGTAGAGACCCAGTACTTC. Its translation: CASSLGGGLVETQYF.

This clone showed up just a few times. The chain uses TRBV10-3 and TRBJ1-1; D is unresolved. This CDR3 contains 13 residues. Trimming took 3 bases from V and 4 from J, leaving 9 bases between them. CDR1 and CDR2 from the germline V gene are ENHRY and SYGVKD. CDR3 nucleotide sequence: TGTGCCATCAGTGAAGAGGGTCCCACTGAAGCTTTCTTT. Encoded protein: CAISEEGPTEAFF.

V and J are TRBV28 and TRBJ1-4, with D possibly being TRBD1 (5 bases). The germline V gene encodes CDR1 MDHEN and CDR2 SYDVKM. The V end lost 2 bases, the J end lost 2 bases, and 18 bases lay between the germline ends. The CDR3 contains 18 residues. CDR3 in DNA: TGTGCCAGCAGTTTAAGAGTCGCAGGGTCTGGTACTAATGAAAAACTGTTTTTT. This translates into CASSLRVAGSGTNEKLFF.

This clone was picked up a small number of times. The gene calls are TRBV29-1 and TRBJ2-1, with a possible D match to TRBD2 (6 bases). Deletions cut 1 base from V and 5 bases from J, with 15 bases between. The germline CDR1 and CDR2 sequences are SQVTM and ANQGSEA. This CDR3 spans 15 amino acids. Here the CDR3 reads CSVEGGVWENNEQFF. In nucleotides, the CDR3 is TGCAGCGTTGAAGGGGGGGTTTGGGAAAACAATGAGCAGTTCTTC.

This chain connects TRBV27 to TRBJ1-5; a possible D gene is TRBD1 (5 bases). The ends were cut back, 3 bases at V and 6 bases at J, with 9 bases in the middle. The CDR3 totals 13 residues. Germline V gene sequence: CDR1 MNHEY, CDR2 SMNVEV (reference sequence). The CDR3 reads CASSFREGQPQHF. CDR3 coding DNA: TGTGCCAGCAGTTTCAGGGAAGGTCAGCCCCAGCATTTT.